Each of the 32 T cell receptor beta chains below was sequenced from the same sample in a study of control samples from healthy donors and cancer patients. Data came from immunoSEQ multiplex PCR; TCRdb stores just in-frame clones and leaves some out. The sample has 80,000 or so clones, under 90% seen once. Sequences were obtained from blood. These receptors were taken from a man aged 45-65 years in good health.

Here the CDR3 reads CASRPGSSSYEQYF. The DNA for the CDR3 is TGTGCCAGTAGACCAGGATCTTCCTCCTACGAGCAGTACTTC. The V call is TRBV19, the J call TRBJ2-7; no clear D. Trimming took off 6 bases at V and 0 bases at J, with 12 bases between the two ends. The germline V gene encodes CDR1 LNHDA and CDR2 SQIVND (reference sequence). This CDR3 comprises 14 residues.

The genes are TRBV18 and TRBJ2-2, with 8 bases matching TRBD1. After removal of 1 base from V and 3 bases from J, the junction contained 1 base not matched to a gene. Per the germline V gene, CDR1 is KGHSH and CDR2 is LQKENI. The CDR3 is made up of 15 amino acids. The CDR3 loop is CASSPRTGYTGELFF. Here the CDR3 DNA reads TGTGCCAGCTCACCACGGACAGGGTACACCGGGGAGCTGTTTTTT.

The rearrangement uses TRBV6-6 and TRBJ1-5; D is possibly TRBD1 (6 bases). V was clipped by 5 bases and J by 3 bases, with 14 bases between them. Germline-derived CDR1 and CDR2 are MNHNY and SVGAGI (reference sequence). CDR3 size: 15 residues. The CDR3: CASSDGQFLNQPQHF. In DNA, the CDR3 is TGTGCCAGCAGTGATGGACAGTTTCTCAATCAGCCCCAGCATTTT.

This chain joins TRBV2 and TRBJ2-1, with 10 bases that match TRBD2. CDR1 is SNHLY, CDR2 FYNNEI, per germline. The CDR3 has 14 residues. The junction had 1 base not matched to a gene; V was cut back by 7 bases and J by 1 base. In nucleotides, the CDR3 is TGTGCCAGCAATAGCGGGGGGTCCTACAATGAGCAGTTCTTC. Translated: CASNSGGSYNEQFF.

The chain joins TRBV24-1 to TRBJ2-3; the D gene is possibly TRBD1 (5 bases). The CDR3 is 14 amino acids. The V end lost 4 bases, the J end lost 7 bases, and 14 bases lay between the germline ends. Germline CDR1 and CDR2: KGHDR and SFDVKD. CDR3 DNA: TGTGCCACCAGTGACCCCAACAGGACATATACGCAGTATTTT. It is translated as CATSDPNRTYTQYF.

The chain combines TRBV5-1 with TRBJ2-5, with 8 positions matching TRBD2. With V trimmed by 0 bases and J by 4 bases, 8 bases remained unmatched. The CDR3 length is 16 residues. Germline lookup yields CDR1 SGHRS and CDR2 YFSETQ. This CDR3 reads CASSLDPGGFRETQYF. CDR3 coding DNA: TGCGCCAGCAGCTTGGATCCGGGGGGGTTCCGAGAGACCCAGTACTTC.

The chain is built from TRBV10-1 and TRBJ2-2; possible D gene TRBD1, 6 bases. This CDR3 spans 14 amino acids. Per germline, CDR1 WNHNN and CDR2 SYGVQD (reference sequence). V lost 5 bases, J lost 4 bases, and 11 bases lay in between. CDR3 protein: CASSYDRSTGELFF. CDR3 bases: TGCGCCAGCAGTTATGACAGGAGCACCGGGGAGCTGTTTTTT.

This clone was detected a few times. The chain is built from TRBV10-1 and TRBJ2-3; no reliable D call. Trimming shortened V by 3 bases and J by 1 base, and 8 bases separated the two germline ends. Germline-derived CDR1 and CDR2 are WNHNN and SYGVQD (reference sequence). This CDR3 is built from 14 residues. The CDR3 loop reads CASSDGSRTDTQYF. DNA of the CDR3: TGCGCCAGCAGTGACGGCTCCCGCACAGATACGCAGTATTTT.

The J gene is TRBJ1-1, the V gene TRBV23-1; no reliable D call. TRBV23-1 is recorded as an ORF, its role being uncertain. Trimming stripped 1 base from V and 4 bases from J, with 10 bases between. The CDR3 sequence is 14 residues long. CDR3 region: CASSQLGVGTEAFF. The CDR3 coding sequence is TGCGCCAGCAGTCAATTAGGAGTGGGCACTGAAGCTTTCTTT.

J is TRBJ1-3 and V is TRBV19; D not certain. V lost 1 base and J lost 4, with 11 bases in between. This CDR3 is 15 amino acids long. The germline V gene encodes CDR1 LNHDA and CDR2 SQIVND (reference sequence). The CDR3 DNA reads TGTGCCAGTAGTATAGCAGGCCTGGGGGGAAACACCATATATTTT. It codes for CASSIAGLGGNTIYF.

The chain uses TRBV19 and TRBJ1-5; D might be TRBD1 (5 bases). This CDR3 region has 15 residues. The V gene lost 2 bases and the J gene lost 1 base, with 9 bases spanning the gap. Germline V lookup: CDR1 LNHDA, CDR2 SQIVND (reference sequence). Written as DNA, the CDR3 is TGTGCCAGTAGTATAACCGGGGGGAGCAATCAGCCCCAGCATTTT. It yields the protein CASSITGGSNQPQHF.

The V and J genes are TRBV5-1 and TRBJ1-2; D is ambiguous. The V gene lost 2 bases and the J gene lost 6 bases, with 11 bases spanning the gap. This CDR3 has 13 residues. CDR1 is SGHRS and CDR2 is YFSETQ in the germline V gene. CDR3 DNA sequence: TGCGCCAGCAGCTTTAGTATCTCGGATGGCTACACCTTC. It translates to CASSFSISDGYTF.

V is TRBV5-6 and J is TRBJ2-3; D call uncertain. Germline loops: CDR1 SGHDT, CDR2 YYEEEE. CDR3 size: 14 residues. V was shortened by 7 bases and J by 1 base, with 13 bases between the two germline ends. The CDR3 nucleotides are TGTGCCAGCCTGCGCGTTTGGGGCACAGATACGCAGTATTTT. As protein: CASLRVWGTDTQYF.

The rearrangement uses TRBV29-1 and TRBJ1-1, with a possible D match to TRBD1 (6 bases). V gave up 5 bases and J gave up 2 bases, with 15 bases separating them. Germline V gives CDR1 SQVTM, CDR2 ANQGSEA. The CDR3 has 14 amino acids. CDR3 coding DNA: TGCAGCGTTCCGGGGGCCAGGGGCAACACTGAAGCTTTCTTT. This codes for CSVPGARGNTEAFF.

This chain connects TRBV6-6 to TRBJ1-5; the D is unclear. Between the trimmed V and J ends, which lost 2 bases and 11 bases, there was a span of 19 bases. CDR1 MNHNY and CDR2 SVGAGI come from the germline V gene (reference sequence). The CDR3 length is 15 residues. The CDR3 nucleotides read TGTGCCAGCAGTTACCCCCGCAGTCTATCAACAACCCAGCATTTT. It encodes CASSYPRSLSTTQHF.

The chain links TRBV19 to TRBJ2-1; D not resolved. The CDR3 length is 16 residues. Germline loops: CDR1 LNHDA, CDR2 SQIVND (reference sequence). Trimming removed 1 base at V and 3 bases at J, with 13 bases between. This CDR3 reads CASSIAWSESYNEQFF. The CDR3 bases are TGTGCCAGTAGTATAGCGTGGTCCGAGAGCTACAATGAGCAGTTCTTC.

The chain has TRBV11-3 and TRBJ2-5, with TRBD1 identical over 7 bases. Germline-derived CDR1 and CDR2 are SGHNT and YENEEA. The V segment lost 0 bases and the J segment 0 bases; nucleotides outside the gene matches: 16. This CDR3 is built from 20 residues. Written as DNA, the CDR3 is TGTGCCAGCAGCTTAGACGGTAGACGATTGAGGGGGCGCTACCAAGAGACCCAGTACTTC. Translation: CASSLDGRRLRGRYQETQYF.

The chain is built from TRBV7-8 and TRBJ2-5; 8 nucleotides match TRBD1. CDR1 is SGHVS and CDR2 is FQNEAQ in the germline V gene. The CDR3 spans 15 residues. J gave up 9 bases and V 3 bases, and 12 bases lay outside the gene matches. In DNA, the CDR3 is TGTGCCAGCAGCTTGCGGACAGGGCTGGGGTTGGCCCAGTACTTC. Its protein is CASSLRTGLGLAQYF. Using reference TRBV7-8 and TRBJ2-5 for the parts outside the CDR3, the full variable domain is GAGVSQSPRYKVAKRGQDVALRCDPISGHVSLFWYQQALGQGPEFLTYFQNEAQLDKSGLPSDRFFAERPEGSVSTLKIQRTQQEDSAVYLCASSLRTGLGLAQYFGPGTRLLVL.

A remark on this clone: Other DNA sequences in this sample translate to the same CDR3. The chain couples TRBV28 to TRBJ2-6, with D uncertain. This CDR3 contains 15 residues. V was clipped by 3 bases and J by 4 bases, with 10 bases between them. Germline V gives CDR1 MDHEN, CDR2 SYDVKM. Here the CDR3 reads CASSFHGGGANVLTF. The DNA of the CDR3 is TGTGCCAGCAGTTTCCACGGCGGCGGGGCCAACGTCCTGACTTTC.

This chain uses TRBV6-5 with TRBJ2-1, with TRBD1 as a possible D gene (5 bases). The V end was cut by 7 bases, the J end by 8 bases, with 9 bases between. CDR1 is MNHEY, CDR2 SVGAGI, per germline. This CDR3 region has 11 residues. The CDR3 reads CASTGFDEQFF. For the CDR3, the DNA is TGTGCCAGCACAGGGTTCGATGAGCAGTTCTTC.

The CDR3 is CASRVNRANTGELFF. CDR3 nucleotides: TGTGCCAGCAGAGTTAACAGAGCGAACACCGGGGAGCTGTTTTTT. V gene TRBV6-4 combines with J gene TRBJ2-2; D not resolved. The CDR3 contains 15 residues. The V and J ends lost 6 bases and 0 bases respectively, with 11 bases between them. Germline CDR1 reads MRHNA; CDR2 reads SNTAGT.

The V gene is TRBV6-5, the J gene TRBJ1-1; D might be TRBD1 (6 bases). The CDR3 totals 15 residues. CDR1 is MNHEY, CDR2 SVGAGI, per germline. Deletions cut 4 bases from V and 5 bases from J, with 17 bases between. The CDR3 DNA follows: TGTGCCAGCAGTTCTAGGTCCGGGGGGCGAACTGAAGCTTTCTTT. It encodes CASSSRSGGRTEAFF.

J is TRBJ1-1 and V is TRBV6-5; D remains ambiguous. Germline V gives CDR1 MNHEY, CDR2 SVGAGI. V was pared by 4 bases and J by 1 base, with 7 bases between. The CDR3 is 13 residues long. This CDR3 reads CASSFDGNTEAFF. CDR3 nucleotides: TGTGCCAGCAGTTTCGACGGGAACACTGAAGCTTTCTTT.

The chain employs TRBV5-6 and TRBJ2-2; TRBD1 is a possible D gene (6 bases). CDR3 length: 13 amino acids. V was shortened by 0 bases and J by 7 bases, with 7 bases between the two germline ends. Germline V gives CDR1 SGHDT, CDR2 YYEEEE. This CDR3 reads CASSLGRGGELFF. The CDR3 bases are TGTGCCAGCAGCTTGGGCAGGGGCGGGGAGCTGTTTTTT.

The rearrangement uses TRBV11-3 and TRBJ2-3, with D perhaps matching TRBD1 (5 bases). The V and J ends lost 5 bases and 4 bases respectively, with 10 bases between them. Germline CDR1 is SGHNT and CDR2 is YENEEA. The CDR3 is 13 residues long. CDR3 DNA: TGTGCCAGCAGCACCATCAGGGCAGATACGCAGTATTTT. Translation: CASSTIRADTQYF.

This chain uses TRBV27 with TRBJ1-2; D uncertain. Trimming shortened V by 1 base and J by 2 bases, and 20 bases separated the two germline ends. The germline gives CDR1 MNHEY, CDR2 SMNVEV (reference sequence). This CDR3 is built from 18 residues. The CDR3 spells CASSLYPPRALGNYGYTF. The CDR3 region has the DNA TGTGCCAGCAGTTTATACCCCCCGAGGGCCCTAGGAAACTATGGCTACACCTTC.

The chain uses TRBV5-6 and TRBJ2-3; D may correspond to TRBD1 or TRBD2 (5 bases each). CDR3 length: 15 residues. CDR1 is SGHDT, CDR2 YYEEEE, per germline. The V end lost 1 base, the J end lost 6 bases, and 15 bases lay between the germline ends. DNA of the CDR3: TGTGCCAGCAGCTTGTTAGGGGTAGCGAGGGATACGCAGTATTTT. As protein: CASSLLGVARDTQYF.

The chain uses TRBV3-1 (or the pseudogene TRBV3-2) and TRBJ1-1; 7 bases match TRBD1. After removal of 1 base from V and 7 bases from J, the junction contained 3 bases not matched to a gene. Germline V gives CDR1 LGHDT, CDR2 YNNKEL (reference sequence). The CDR3 is 13 amino acids. In nucleotides, the CDR3 is TGTGCCAGCAGCCAAGTCAGGGGGAATGAAGCTTTCTTT. This sequence encodes CASSQVRGNEAFF.

The table lists this clone with a count of one. V and J are TRBV6-5 and TRBJ2-7, with a tentative D call TRBD2 (6 bases). CDR1 is MNHEY, CDR2 SVGAGI, per germline. Trimming took off 7 bases at V and 5 bases at J, with 18 bases between the two ends. The length of the CDR3 is 14 residues. This CDR3 reads CASTFLPSGDEQYF. CDR3 nucleotides: TGTGCCAGCACTTTCCTCCCCTCGGGGGACGAGCAGTACTTC.

The gene calls are TRBV7-9 and TRBJ2-7, with 10 bases identical to TRBD1. The junction had 6 bases not matched to a gene; V was cut back by 2 bases and J by 5 bases. This CDR3 spans 15 amino acids. Germline-derived CDR1 and CDR2 are SEHNR and FQNEAQ (reference sequence). As DNA, the CDR3 is TGTGCCAGCAGCTTAAGGGGACAGGGGAATCACGAGCAGTACTTC. Encoded protein: CASSLRGQGNHEQYF.

The CDR3 sequence is CASNRDETNYGYTF. The DNA of the CDR3 is TGTGCCAGCAACCGAGACGAGACTAACTATGGCTACACCTTC. The chain joins TRBV2 to TRBJ1-2; the D is unclear. The V end lost 7 bases, the J end lost 0 bases, and 12 bases lay between the germline ends. The germline V gene encodes CDR1 SNHLY and CDR2 FYNNEI. CDR3 length equals 14 residues.

The rearrangement uses TRBV29-1 and TRBJ1-5; TRBD1 might be the D (6 bases). Trimming removed 4 bases at V and 3 bases at J, with 13 bases between. The CDR3 consists of 14 residues. The V gene's germline CDR1 is SQVTM and CDR2 ANQGSEA. CDR3 loop: CSVGSGANNQPQHF. The CDR3 DNA follows: TGCAGCGTTGGGTCAGGGGCTAACAATCAGCCCCAGCATTTT.